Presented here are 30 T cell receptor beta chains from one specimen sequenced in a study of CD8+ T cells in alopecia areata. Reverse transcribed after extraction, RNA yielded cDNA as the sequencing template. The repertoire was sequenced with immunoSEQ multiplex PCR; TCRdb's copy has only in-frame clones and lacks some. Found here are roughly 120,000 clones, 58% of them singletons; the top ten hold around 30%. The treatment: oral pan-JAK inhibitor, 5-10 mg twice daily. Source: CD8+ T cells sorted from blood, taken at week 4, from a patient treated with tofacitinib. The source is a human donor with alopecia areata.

In DNA, the CDR3 is TGTGCCAGCGGCACGGGAACAGGGATGGAGACCCAGTACTTC. This gives the protein CASGTGTGMETQYF. V is TRBV6-5 and J is TRBJ2-5; the D gene is possibly TRBD1 (6 bases). This CDR3 region has 14 residues. V was cut by 8 bases and J by 5 bases, with 18 bases left in between. Germline loops: CDR1 MNHEY, CDR2 SVGAGI.

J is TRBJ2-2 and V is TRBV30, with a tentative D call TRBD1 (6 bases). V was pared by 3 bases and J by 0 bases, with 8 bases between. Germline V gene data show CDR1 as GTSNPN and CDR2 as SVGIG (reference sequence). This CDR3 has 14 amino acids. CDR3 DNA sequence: TGTGCCTGGAGGGCAGGGGCGAACACCGGGGAGCTGTTTTTT. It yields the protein CAWRAGANTGELFF.

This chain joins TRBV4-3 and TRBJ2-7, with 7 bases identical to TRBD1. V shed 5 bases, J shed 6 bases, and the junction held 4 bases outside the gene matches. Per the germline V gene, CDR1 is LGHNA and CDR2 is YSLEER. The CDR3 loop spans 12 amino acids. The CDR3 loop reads CASSVGQAEQYF. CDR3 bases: TGCGCCAGCAGCGTCGGACAGGCCGAGCAGTACTTC.

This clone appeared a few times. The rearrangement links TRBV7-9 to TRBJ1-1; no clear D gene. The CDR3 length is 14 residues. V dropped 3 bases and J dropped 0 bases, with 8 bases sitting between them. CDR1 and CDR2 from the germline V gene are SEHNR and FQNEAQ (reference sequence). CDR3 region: CASSLTELNTEAFF. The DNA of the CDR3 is TGTGCCAGCAGCTTGACTGAATTGAACACTGAAGCTTTCTTT.

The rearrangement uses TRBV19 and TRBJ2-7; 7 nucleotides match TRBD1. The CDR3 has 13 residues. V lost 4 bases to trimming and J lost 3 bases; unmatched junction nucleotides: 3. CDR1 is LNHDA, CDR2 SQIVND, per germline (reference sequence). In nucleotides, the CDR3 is TGTGCCAGTAGTACGGGACAGAACTACGAGCAGTACTTC. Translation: CASSTGQNYEQYF.

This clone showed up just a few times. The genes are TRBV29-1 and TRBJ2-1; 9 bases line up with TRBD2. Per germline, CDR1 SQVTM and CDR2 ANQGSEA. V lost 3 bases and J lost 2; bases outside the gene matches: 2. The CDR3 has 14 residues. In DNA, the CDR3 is TGCAGCGTTGAGGCGGGGGGGACCTACAATGAGCAGTTCTTC. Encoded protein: CSVEAGGTYNEQFF.

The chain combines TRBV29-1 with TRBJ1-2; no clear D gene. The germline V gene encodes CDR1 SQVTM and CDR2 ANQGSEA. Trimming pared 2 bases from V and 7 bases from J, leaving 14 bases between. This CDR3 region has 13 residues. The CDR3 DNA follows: TGCAGCGTTGAAAGGGCGGCGGCCTTTGGCTACACCTTC. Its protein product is CSVERAAAFGYTF. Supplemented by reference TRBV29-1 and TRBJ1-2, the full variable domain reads SAVISQKPSRDICQRGTSLTIQCQVDSQVTMMFWYRQQPGQSLTLIATANQGSEATYESGFVIDKFPISRPNLTFSTLTVSNMSPEDSSIYLCSVERAAAFGYTFGSGTRLTVV.

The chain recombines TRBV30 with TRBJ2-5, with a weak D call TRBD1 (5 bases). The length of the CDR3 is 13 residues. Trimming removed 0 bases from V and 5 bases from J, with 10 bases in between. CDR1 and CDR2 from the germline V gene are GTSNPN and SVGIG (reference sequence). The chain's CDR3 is CAWSVGARETQYF. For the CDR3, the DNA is TGTGCCTGGAGTGTAGGGGCCCGGGAGACCCAGTACTTC. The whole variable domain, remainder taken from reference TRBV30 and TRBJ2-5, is SQTIHQWPATLVQPVGSPLSLECTVEGTSNPNLYWYRQAAGRGLQLLFYSVGIGQISSEVPQNLSASRPQDRQFILSSKKLLLSDSGFYLCAWSVGARETQYFGPGTRLLVL.

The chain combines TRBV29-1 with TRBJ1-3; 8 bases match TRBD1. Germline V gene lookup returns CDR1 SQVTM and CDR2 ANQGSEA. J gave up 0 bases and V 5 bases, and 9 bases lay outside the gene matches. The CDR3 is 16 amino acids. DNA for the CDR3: TGCAGCGTTCTTTCCCGGGACAGGCTCTCTGGAAACACCATATATTTT. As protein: CSVLSRDRLSGNTIYF.

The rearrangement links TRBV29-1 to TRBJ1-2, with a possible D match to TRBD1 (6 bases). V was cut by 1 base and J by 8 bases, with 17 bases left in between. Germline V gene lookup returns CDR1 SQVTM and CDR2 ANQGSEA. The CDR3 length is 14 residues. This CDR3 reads CSVEAGGHSRGYTF. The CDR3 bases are TGCAGCGTTGAAGCTGGGGGCCACTCTAGGGGCTACACCTTC.

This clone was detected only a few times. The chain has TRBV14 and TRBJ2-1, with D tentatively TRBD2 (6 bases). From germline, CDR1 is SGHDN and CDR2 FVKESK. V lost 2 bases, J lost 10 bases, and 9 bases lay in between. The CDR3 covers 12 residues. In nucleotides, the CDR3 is TGTGCCAGCAGCCAATTAGCGGAAGAGCAGTTCTTC. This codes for CASSQLAEEQFF.

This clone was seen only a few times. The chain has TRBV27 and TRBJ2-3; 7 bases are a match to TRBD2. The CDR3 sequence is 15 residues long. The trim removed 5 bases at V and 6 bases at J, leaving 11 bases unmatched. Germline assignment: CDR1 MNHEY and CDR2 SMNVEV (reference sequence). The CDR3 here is CASSQLGGDWDTQYF. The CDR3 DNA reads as TGTGCCAGCAGTCAACTTGGGGGGGATTGGGATACGCAGTATTTT.

The CDR3 here is CASSSGTSGDTQYF. The CDR3 DNA reads as TGTGCCAGCAGCTCGGGGACGAGCGGCGATACGCAGTATTTT. The V call is TRBV7-2, the J call TRBJ2-3; TRBD1 or TRBD2 may be the D gene (5 bases each). Between the trimmed V and J ends, which lost 4 bases and 6 bases, there was a span of 14 bases. The CDR3 has 14 amino acids. Germline loops: CDR1 SGHTA, CDR2 FQGNSA.

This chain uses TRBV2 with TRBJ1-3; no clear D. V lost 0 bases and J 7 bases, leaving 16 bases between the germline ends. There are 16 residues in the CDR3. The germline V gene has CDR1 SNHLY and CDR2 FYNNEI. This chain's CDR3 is CASSEASATDGNTIYF. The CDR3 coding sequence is TGTGCCAGCAGTGAAGCGTCAGCGACCGATGGGAACACCATATATTTT.

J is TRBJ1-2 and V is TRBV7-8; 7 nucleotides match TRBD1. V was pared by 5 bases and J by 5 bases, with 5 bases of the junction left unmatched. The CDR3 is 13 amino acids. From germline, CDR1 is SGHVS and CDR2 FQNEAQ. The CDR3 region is CASSRQGWYGYTF. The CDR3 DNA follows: TGTGCCAGCAGCCGACAGGGTTGGTATGGCTACACCTTC. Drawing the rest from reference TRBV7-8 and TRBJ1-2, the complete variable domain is GAGVSQSPRYKVAKRGQDVALRCDPISGHVSLFWYQQALGQGPEFLTYFQNEAQLDKSGLPSDRFFAERPEGSVSTLKIQRTQQEDSAVYLCASSRQGWYGYTFGSGTRLTVV.

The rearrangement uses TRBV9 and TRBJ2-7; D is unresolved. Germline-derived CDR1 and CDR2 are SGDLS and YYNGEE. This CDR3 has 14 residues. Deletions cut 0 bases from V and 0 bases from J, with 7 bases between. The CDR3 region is CASSVGPSSYEQYF. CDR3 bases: TGTGCCAGCAGCGTAGGACCCAGCTCCTACGAGCAGTACTTC.

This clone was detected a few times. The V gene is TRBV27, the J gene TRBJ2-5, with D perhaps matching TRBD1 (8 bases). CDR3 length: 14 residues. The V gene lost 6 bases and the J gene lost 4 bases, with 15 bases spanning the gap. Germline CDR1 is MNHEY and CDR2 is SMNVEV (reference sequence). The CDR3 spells CASRETGEGETQYF. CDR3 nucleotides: TGTGCCAGCAGGGAGACAGGGGAGGGAGAGACCCAGTACTTC.

The CDR3: CASSDPRVRNQPQHF. Here the CDR3 DNA reads TGTGCCAGCAGTGACCCCAGGGTACGCAATCAGCCCCAGCATTTT. The chain couples TRBV2 to TRBJ1-5, with D maybe TRBD1 (5 bases). The V gene lost 3 bases and the J gene lost 2 bases, with 11 bases spanning the gap. CDR1 is SNHLY, CDR2 FYNNEI, per germline. The length of the CDR3 is 15 residues.

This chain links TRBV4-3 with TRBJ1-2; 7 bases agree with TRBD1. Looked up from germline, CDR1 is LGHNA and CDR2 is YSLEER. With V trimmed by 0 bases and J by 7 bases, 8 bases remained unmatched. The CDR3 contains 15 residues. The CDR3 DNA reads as TGCGCCAGCAGCCAAGATCTCAACAGGGGAGCTGGCTACACCTTC. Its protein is CASSQDLNRGAGYTF.

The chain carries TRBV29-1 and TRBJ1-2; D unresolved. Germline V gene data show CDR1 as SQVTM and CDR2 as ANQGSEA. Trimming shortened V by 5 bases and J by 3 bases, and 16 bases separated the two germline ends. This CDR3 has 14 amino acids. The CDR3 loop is CSVILGGVDYGYTF. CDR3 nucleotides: TGCAGCGTTATATTGGGTGGGGTCGACTATGGCTACACCTTC.

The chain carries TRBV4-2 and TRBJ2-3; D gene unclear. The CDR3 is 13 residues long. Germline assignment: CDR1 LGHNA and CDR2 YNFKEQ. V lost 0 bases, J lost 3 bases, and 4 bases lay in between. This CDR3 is CASSQDKTDTQYF. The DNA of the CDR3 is TGTGCCAGCAGCCAAGATAAGACAGATACGCAGTATTTT.

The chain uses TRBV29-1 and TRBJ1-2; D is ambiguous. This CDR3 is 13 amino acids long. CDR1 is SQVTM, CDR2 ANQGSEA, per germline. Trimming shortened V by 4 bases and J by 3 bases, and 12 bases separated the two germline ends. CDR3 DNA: TGCAGCGTTGTTCAGCCTTATGACTATGGCTACACCTTC. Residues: CSVVQPYDYGYTF. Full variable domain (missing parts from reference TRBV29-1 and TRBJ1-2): SAVISQKPSRDICQRGTSLTIQCQVDSQVTMMFWYRQQPGQSLTLIATANQGSEATYESGFVIDKFPISRPNLTFSTLTVSNMSPEDSSIYLCSVVQPYDYGYTFGSGTRLTVV.

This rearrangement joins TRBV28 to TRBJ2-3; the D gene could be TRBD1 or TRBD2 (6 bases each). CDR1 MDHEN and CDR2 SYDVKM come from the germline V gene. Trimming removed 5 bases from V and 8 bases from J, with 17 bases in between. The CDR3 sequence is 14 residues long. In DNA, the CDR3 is TGTGCCAGCAGTCAGAGAACACAGGGAGGTACGCAGTATTTT. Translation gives CASSQRTQGGTQYF. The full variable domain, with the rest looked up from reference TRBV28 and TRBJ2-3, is DVKVTQSSRYLVKRTGEKVFLECVQDMDHENMFWYRQDPGLGLRLIYFSYDVKMKEKGDIPEGYSVSREKKERFSLILESASTNQTSMYLCASSQRTQGGTQYFGPGTRLTVL.

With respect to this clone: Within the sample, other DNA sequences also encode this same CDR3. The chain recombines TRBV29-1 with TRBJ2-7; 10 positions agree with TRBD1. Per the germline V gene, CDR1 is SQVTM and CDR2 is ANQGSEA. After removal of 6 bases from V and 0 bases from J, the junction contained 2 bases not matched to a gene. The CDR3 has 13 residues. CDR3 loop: CSVRTGGSYEQYF. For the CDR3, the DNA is TGCAGCGTGCGGACAGGGGGCTCCTACGAGCAGTACTTC.

Written as DNA, the CDR3 is TGTGCCAGCAGCGCGGGACAGGGAGGCTACGAGCAGTACTTC. This translates into CASSAGQGGYEQYF. This chain joins TRBV9 and TRBJ2-7, with TRBD1 identical over 9 bases. Germline CDR1 reads SGDLS; CDR2 reads YYNGEE. The V and J ends lost 3 bases and 3 bases, in that order; junction bases with no gene match: 4. CDR3 size: 14 residues.

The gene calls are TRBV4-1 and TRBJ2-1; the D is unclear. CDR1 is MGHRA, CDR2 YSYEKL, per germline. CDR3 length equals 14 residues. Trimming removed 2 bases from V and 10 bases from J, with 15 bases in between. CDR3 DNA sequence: TGCGCCAGCAGCCAACCCCCCGAACTGGGAGAGCAGTTCTTC. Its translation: CASSQPPELGEQFF.

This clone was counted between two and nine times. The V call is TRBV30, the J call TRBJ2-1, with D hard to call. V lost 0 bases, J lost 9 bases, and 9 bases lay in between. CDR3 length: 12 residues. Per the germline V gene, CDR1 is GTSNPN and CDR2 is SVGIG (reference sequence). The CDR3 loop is CAWSVTGSEQFF. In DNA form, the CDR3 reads TGTGCCTGGAGTGTAACCGGTAGTGAGCAGTTCTTC.

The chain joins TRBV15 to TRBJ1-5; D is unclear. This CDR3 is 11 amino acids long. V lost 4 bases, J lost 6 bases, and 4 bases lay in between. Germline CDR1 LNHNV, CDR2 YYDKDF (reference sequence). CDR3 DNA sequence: TGTGCCACCAGCACTCCTCAGCCCCAGCATTTT. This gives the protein CATSTPQPQHF.

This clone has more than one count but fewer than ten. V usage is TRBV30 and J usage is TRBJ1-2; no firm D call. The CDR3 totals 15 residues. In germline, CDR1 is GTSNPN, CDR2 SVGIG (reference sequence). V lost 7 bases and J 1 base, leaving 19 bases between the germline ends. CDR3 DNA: TGTGCCTTCTCGGATGGCAGGAACCGTAACTATGGCTACACCTTC. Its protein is CAFSDGRNRNYGYTF.

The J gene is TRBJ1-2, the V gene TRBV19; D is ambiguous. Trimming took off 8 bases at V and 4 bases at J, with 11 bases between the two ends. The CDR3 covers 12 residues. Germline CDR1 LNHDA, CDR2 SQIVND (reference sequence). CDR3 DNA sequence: TGTGCCAGTTTGTCGGGAGGCTATGGCTACACCTTC. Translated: CASLSGGYGYTF.